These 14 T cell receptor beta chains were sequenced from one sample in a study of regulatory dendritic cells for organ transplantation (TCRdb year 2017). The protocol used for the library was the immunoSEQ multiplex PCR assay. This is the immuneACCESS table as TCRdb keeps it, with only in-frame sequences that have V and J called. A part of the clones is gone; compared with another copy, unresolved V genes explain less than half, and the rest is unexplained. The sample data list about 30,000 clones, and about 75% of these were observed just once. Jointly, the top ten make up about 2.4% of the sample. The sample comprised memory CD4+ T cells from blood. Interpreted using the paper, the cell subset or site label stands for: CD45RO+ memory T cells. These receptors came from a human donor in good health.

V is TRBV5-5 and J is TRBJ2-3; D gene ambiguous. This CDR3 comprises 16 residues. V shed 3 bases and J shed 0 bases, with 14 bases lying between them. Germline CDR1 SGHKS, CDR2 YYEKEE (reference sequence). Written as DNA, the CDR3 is TGTGCCAGCAGCTCGAGATTAAAGACTAGCACAGATACGCAGTATTTT. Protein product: CASSSRLKTSTDTQYF.

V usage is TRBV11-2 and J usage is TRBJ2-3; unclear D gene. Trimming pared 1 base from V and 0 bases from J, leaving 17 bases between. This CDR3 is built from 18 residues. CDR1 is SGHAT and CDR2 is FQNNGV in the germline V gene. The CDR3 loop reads CASSLGSIVRRSTDTQYF. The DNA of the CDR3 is TGTGCCAGCAGCTTAGGGTCGATAGTGAGGCGTAGCACAGATACGCAGTATTTT.

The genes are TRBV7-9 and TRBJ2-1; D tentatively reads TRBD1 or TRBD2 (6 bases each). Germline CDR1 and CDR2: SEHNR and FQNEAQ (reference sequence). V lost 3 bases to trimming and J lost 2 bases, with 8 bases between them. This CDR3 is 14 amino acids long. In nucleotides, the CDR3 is TGTGCCAGCAGCTTTGGGGGGCCCTACAATGAGCAGTTCTTC. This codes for CASSFGGPYNEQFF.

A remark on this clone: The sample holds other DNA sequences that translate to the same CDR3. The CDR3 DNA reads TGCAGTGCTAGCGGGAGCAGAGAGCAGTACTTC. Protein: CSASGSREQYF. The gene calls are TRBV20-1 and TRBJ2-7, with D perhaps TRBD2 (6 bases). The CDR3 runs 11 residues. The germline CDR1 and CDR2 sequences are DFQATT and SNEGSKA (reference sequence). Trimming took 3 bases from V and 7 from J, leaving 10 bases between them.

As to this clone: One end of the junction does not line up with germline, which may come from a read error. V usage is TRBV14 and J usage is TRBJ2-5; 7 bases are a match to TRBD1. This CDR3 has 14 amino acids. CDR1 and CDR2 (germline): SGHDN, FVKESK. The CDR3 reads CASSQGTAQEAQYF. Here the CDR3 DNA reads TGTGCCAGCAGCCAGGGGACAGCCCAAGAGGCCCAGTACTTC.

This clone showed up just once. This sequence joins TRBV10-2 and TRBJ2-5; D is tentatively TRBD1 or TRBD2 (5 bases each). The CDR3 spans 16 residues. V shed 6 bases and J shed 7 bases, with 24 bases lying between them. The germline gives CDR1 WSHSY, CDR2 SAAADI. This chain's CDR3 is CASRTGTEFDLGTQYF. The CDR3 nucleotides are TGCGCCAGCAGAACCGGGACGGAGTTCGACCTAGGGACCCAGTACTTC.

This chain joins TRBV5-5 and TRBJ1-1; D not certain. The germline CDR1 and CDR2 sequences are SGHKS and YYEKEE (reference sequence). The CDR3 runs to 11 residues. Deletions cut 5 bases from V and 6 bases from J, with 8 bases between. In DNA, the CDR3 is TGTGCCAGCAGTTCTGTCTCTGAAGCTTTCTTT. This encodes CASSSVSEAFF. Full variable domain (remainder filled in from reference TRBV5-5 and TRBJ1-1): DAGVTQSPTHLIKTRGQQVTLRCSPISGHKSVSWYQQVLGQGPQFIFQYYEKEERGRGNFPDRFSARQFPNYSSELNVNALLLGDSALYLCASSSVSEAFFGQGTRLTVV.

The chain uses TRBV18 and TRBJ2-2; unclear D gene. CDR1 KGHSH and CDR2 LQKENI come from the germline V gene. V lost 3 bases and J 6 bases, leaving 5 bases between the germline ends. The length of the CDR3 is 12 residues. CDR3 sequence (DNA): TGTGCCAGCTCACCGGATGCCGGGGAGCTGTTTTTT. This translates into CASSPDAGELFF.

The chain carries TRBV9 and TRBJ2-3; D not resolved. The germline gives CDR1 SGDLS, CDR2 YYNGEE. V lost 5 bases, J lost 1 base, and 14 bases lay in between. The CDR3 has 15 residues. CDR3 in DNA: TGTGCCAGCAGTGCGAGTGGGTTCGGCACAGATACGCAGTATTTT. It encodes CASSASGFGTDTQYF. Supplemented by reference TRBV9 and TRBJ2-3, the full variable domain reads DSGVTQTPKHLITATGQRVTLRCSPRSGDLSVYWYQQSLDQGLQFLIQYYNGEERAKGNILERFSAQQFPDLHSELNLSSLELGDSALYFCASSASGFGTDTQYFGPGTRLTVL.

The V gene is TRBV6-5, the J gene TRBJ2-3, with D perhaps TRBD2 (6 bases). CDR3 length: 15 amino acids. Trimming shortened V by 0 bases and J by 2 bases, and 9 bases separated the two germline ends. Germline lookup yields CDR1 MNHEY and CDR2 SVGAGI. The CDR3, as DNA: TGTGCCAGCAGTTACTCGGGACTTTTCACAGATACGCAGTATTTT. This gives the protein CASSYSGLFTDTQYF.

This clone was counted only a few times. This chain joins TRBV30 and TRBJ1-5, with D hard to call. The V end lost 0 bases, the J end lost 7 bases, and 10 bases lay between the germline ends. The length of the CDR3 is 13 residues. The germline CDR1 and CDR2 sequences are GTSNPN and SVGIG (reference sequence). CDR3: CAWSVKVGQPQHF. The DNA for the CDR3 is TGTGCCTGGAGTGTAAAGGTTGGCCAGCCCCAGCATTTT.

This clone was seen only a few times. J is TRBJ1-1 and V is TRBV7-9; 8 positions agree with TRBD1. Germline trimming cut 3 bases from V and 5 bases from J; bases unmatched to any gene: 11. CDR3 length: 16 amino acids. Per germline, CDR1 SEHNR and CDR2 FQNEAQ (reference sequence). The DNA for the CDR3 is TGTGCCAGCAGCTTCTATACAACAGGGGGGGATACTGAAGCTTTCTTT. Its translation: CASSFYTTGGDTEAFF.

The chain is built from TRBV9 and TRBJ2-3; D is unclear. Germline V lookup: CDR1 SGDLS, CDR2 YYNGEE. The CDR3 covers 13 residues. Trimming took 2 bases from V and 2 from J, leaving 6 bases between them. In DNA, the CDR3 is TGTGCCAGCAGCGTCGAATACACAGATACGCAGTATTTT. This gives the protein CASSVEYTDTQYF.

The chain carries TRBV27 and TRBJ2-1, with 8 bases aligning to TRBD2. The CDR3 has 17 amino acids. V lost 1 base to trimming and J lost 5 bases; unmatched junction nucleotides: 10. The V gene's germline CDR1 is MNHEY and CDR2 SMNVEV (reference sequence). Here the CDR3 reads CASSLYTSGAPNNEQFF. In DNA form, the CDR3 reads TGTGCCAGCAGTTTATATACTAGCGGAGCACCGAACAATGAGCAGTTCTTC.